This T cell receptor (beta chain) was sequenced for a study of siplizumab effects on memory and regulatory T cells. Notes on the study in general: Proof of suppressive function in proliferating Tregs from siplizumab cultures was not established. Memory cells that were CD4+ and unstimulated gave rise to alloreactive sequences, which siplizumab significantly reduced. Most proliferating CD4+ or CD8+ clones, roughly 80-97%, had no naive or memory assignment.

The assay was immunoSEQ multiplex PCR, and TCRdb's table has in-frame clones only and misses some. This sample yields over 100,000 clones, of which 90% to 95% are seen a single time; 1.1% belongs to the top ten. As concerns this clone: Antigen specificity is unknown.

This CDR3 is 14 amino acids long. Germline CDR1 is SEHNR and CDR2 is FQNEAQ (reference sequence). The V end lost 8 bases, the J end lost 0 bases, and 12 bases lay between the germline ends. The rearrangement joins TRBV7-9 to TRBJ2-3, with D perhaps TRBD1 (7 bases). This clonotype was sampled from a human donor in good health. Material for sequencing was CD4+ T cells sorted from blood. CDR3 bases: TGTGCCAGCGGCGCGGGACAGAGCACAGATACGCAGTATTTT. It yields the protein CASGAGQSTDTQYF.